This paragraph reports one TCR beta chain. The data are from a study of T cell responses to AZD1222 COVID-19 vaccine. The CDR3 has 12 residues. The germline gives CDR1 MDHEN, CDR2 SYDVKM. Trimming took 5 bases from V and 3 from J, leaving 5 bases between them. Repertoires were generated with immunoSEQ multiplex PCR, while TCRdb's copy carries only in-frame clones and drops some. The sample yields approximately 150,000 clones, 80% to 90% seen once. This receptor was taken from an adult in good health. The sample was peripheral blood, taken on day 0 of AZD1222 vaccination. The chain couples TRBV28 to TRBJ2-1; D call uncertain. CDR3 region: CASSLIYNEQFF. The DNA for the CDR3 is TGTGCCAGCAGTCTGATCTACAATGAGCAGTTCTTC. Supplemented by reference TRBV28 and TRBJ2-1, the full variable domain reads DVKVTQSSRYLVKRTGEKVFLECVQDMDHENMFWYRQDPGLGLRLIYFSYDVKMKEKGDIPEGYSVSREKKERFSLILESASTNQTSMYLCASSLIYNEQFFGPGTRLTVL.